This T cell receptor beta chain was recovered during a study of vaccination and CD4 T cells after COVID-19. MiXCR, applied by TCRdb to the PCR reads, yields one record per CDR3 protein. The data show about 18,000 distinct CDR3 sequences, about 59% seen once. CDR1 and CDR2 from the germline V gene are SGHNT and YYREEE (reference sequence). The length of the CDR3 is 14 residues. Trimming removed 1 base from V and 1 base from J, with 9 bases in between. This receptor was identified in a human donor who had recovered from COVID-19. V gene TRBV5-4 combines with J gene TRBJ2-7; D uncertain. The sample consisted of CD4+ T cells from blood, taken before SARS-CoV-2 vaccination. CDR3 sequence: CASSLKGTSYEQYF. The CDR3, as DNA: TGTGCCAGCAGCTTGAAGGGTACGTCCTACGAGCAGTACTTC. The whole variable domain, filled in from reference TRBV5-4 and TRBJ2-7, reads ETGVTQSPTHLIKTRGQQVTLRCSSQSGHNTVSWYQQALGQGPQFIFQYYREEENGRGNFPPRFSGLQFPNYSSELNVNALELDDSALYLCASSLKGTSYEQYFGPGTRLTVT.